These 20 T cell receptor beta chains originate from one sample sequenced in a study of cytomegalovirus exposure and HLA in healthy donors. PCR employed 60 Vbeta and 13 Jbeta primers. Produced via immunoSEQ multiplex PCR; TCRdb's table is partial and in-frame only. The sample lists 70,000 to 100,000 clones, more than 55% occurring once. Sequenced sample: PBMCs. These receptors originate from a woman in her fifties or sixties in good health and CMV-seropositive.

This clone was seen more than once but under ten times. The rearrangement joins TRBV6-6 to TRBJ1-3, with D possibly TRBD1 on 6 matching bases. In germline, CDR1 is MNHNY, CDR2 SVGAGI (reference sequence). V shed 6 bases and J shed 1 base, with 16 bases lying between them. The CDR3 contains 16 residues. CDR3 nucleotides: TGTGCCAGCAGCGAAATAAGGACAGCGTCTGGAAACACCATATATTTT. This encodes CASSEIRTASGNTIYF.

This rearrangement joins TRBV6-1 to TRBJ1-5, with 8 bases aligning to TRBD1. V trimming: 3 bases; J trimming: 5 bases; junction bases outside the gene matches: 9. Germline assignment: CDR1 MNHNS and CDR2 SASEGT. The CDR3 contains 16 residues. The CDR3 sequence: CASSDPAGGSHQPQHF. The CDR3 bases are TGTGCCAGCAGTGATCCCGCAGGGGGCTCGCATCAGCCCCAGCATTTT.

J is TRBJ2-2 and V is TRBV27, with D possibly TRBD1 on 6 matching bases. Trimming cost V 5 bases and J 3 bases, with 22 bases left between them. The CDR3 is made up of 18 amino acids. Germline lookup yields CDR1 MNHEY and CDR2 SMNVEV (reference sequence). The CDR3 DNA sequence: TGTGCCAGCAGTCTAGGGGCACAGGGAAGTGGGTACACCGGGGAGCTGTTTTTT. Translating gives CASSLGAQGSGYTGELFF.

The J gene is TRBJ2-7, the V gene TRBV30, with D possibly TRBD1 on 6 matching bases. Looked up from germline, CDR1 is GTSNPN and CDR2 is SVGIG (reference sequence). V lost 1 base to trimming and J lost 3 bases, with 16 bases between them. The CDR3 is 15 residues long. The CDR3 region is CAWSGGWGPNYEQYF. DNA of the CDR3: TGTGCCTGGAGTGGGGGTTGGGGGCCCAACTACGAGCAGTACTTC.

As DNA, the CDR3 is TGCGCCAGCAGCACAACAGGGGGCCACTATGGCTACACCTTC. It specifies CASSTTGGHYGYTF. The rearrangement uses TRBV5-1 and TRBJ1-2; 9 nucleotides line up with TRBD1. CDR3 size: 14 residues. Germline-derived CDR1 and CDR2 are SGHRS and YFSETQ. Unmatched junction bases numbered 4, after V lost 4 bases and J lost 3 bases.

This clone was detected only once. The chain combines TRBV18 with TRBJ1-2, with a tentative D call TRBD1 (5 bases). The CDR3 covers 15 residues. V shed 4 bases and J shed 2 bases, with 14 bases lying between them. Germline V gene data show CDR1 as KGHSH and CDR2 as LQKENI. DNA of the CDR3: TGTGCCAGCTCACTAGGGGAGGGCCTCAACTATGGCTACACCTTC. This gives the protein CASSLGEGLNYGYTF.

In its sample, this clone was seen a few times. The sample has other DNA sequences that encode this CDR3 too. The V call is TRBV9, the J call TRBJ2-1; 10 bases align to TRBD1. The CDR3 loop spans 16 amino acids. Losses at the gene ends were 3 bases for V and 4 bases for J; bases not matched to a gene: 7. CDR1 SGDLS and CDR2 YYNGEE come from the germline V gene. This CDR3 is CASSASTGGGYNEQFF. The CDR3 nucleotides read TGTGCCAGCAGCGCCTCGACAGGGGGCGGGTACAATGAGCAGTTCTTC.

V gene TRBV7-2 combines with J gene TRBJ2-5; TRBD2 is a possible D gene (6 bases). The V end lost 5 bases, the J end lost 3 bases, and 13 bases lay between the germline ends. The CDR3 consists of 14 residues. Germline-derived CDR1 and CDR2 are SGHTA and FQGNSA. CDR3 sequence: CASSPWTNEETQYF. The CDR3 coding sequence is TGTGCCAGCAGCCCCTGGACTAACGAAGAGACCCAGTACTTC.

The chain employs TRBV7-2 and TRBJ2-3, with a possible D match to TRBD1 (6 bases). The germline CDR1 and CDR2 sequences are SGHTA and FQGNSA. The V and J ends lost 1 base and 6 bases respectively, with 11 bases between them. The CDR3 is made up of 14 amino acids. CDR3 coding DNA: TGTGCCAGCAGCTTAGTGGGCCAGGGGGATACGCAGTATTTT. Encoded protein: CASSLVGQGDTQYF.

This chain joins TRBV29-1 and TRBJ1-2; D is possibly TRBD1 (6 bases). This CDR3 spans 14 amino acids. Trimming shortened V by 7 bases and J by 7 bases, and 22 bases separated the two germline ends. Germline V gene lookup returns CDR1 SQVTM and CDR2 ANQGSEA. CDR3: CSADPTGNDVGYTF. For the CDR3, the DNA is TGCAGCGCCGACCCCACAGGGAATGATGTTGGCTACACCTTC.

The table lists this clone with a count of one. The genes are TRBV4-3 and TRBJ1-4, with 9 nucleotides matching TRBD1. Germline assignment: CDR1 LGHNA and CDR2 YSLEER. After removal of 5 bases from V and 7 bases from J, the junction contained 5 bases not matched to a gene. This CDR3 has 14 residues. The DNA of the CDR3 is TGCGCCAGCAGCTTCGGGACAGGGACTGAAAAACTGTTTTTT. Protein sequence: CASSFGTGTEKLFF.

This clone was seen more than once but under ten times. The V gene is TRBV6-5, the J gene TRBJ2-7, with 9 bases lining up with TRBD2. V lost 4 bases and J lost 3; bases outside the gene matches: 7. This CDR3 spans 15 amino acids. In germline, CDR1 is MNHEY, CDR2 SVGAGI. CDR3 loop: CASSLGAGGLYEQYF. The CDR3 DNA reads TGTGCCAGCAGTTTAGGAGCGGGGGGCCTCTACGAGCAGTACTTC.

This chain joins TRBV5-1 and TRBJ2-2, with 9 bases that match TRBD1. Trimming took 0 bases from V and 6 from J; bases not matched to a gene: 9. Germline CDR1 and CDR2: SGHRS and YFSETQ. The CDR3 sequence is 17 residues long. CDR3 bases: TGCGCCAGCAGCTTGGAACAGGGGGCTGGAACAGCCGGGGAGCTGTTTTTT. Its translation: CASSLEQGAGTAGELFF.

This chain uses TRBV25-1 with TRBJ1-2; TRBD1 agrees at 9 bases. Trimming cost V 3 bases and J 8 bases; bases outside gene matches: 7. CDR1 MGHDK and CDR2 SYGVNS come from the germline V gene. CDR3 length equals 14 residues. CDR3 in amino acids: CASSDPGQGYGYTF. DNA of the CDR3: TGTGCCAGCAGTGACCCGGGACAGGGCTACGGCTACACCTTC.

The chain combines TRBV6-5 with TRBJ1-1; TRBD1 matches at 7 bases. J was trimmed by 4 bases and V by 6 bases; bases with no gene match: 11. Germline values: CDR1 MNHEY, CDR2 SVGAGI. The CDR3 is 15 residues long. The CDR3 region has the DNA TGTGCCAGCAGCAATACCCTGACAGGGCTCACTGAAGCTTTCTTT. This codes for CASSNTLTGLTEAFF.

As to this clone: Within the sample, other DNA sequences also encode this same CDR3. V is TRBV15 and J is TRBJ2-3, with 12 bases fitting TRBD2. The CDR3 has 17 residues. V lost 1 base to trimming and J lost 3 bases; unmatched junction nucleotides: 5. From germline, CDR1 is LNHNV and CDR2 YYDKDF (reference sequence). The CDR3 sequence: CATSRVVLAGGTDTQYF. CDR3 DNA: TGTGCCACCAGCAGAGTTGTCCTAGCGGGGGGGACAGATACGCAGTATTTT.

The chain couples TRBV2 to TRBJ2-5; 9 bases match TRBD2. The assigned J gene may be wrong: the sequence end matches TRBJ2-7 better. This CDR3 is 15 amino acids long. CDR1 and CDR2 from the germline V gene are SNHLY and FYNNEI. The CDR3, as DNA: TGTGCCAGCAGAGACTCCGGGACTAGCTTAGCCGAGCAGTACTTC. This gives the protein CASRDSGTSLAEQYF.

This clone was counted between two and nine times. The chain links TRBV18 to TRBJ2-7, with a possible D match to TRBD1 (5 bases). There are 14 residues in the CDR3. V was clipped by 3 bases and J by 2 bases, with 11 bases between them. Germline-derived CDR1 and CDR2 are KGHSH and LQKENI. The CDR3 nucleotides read TGTGCCAGCTCACCCGAGACAGAAGCCTACGAGCAGTACTTC. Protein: CASSPETEAYEQYF.

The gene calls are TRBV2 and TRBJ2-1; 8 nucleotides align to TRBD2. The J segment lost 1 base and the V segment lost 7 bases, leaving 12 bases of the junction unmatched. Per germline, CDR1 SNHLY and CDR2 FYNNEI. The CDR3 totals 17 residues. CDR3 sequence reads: CASILAGTGVSYNEQFF. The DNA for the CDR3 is TGTGCCAGCATTTTAGCGGGGACGGGCGTGTCCTACAATGAGCAGTTCTTC. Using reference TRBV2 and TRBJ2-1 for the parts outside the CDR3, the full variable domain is EPEVTQTPSHQVTQMGQEVILRCVPISNHLYFYWYRQILGQKVEFLVSFYNNEISEKSEIFDDQFSVERPDGSNFTLKIRSTKLEDSAMYFCASILAGTGVSYNEQFFGPGTRLTVL.

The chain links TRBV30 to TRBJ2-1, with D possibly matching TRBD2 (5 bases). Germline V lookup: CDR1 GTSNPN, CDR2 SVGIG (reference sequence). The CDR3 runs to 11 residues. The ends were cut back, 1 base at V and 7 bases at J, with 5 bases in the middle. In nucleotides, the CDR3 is TGTGCCTGGAGTGGGGAGAATGAGCAGTTCTTC. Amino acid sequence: CAWSGENEQFF.